The clone carrying this TCR beta chain has only a few counts. Its antigen remains unknown. The data stem from a study of T-cell memory formation after mild COVID-19. General study results and limits: Most CD4+ clones that shrank were in CM and EM, while CD8+ ones turned up in EMRA. While clones contracting from day 15 to 85 were balanced between CD4 and CD8, later expanders leaned CD4+.

TCRdb recomputed calls from the 5' RACE reads with MiXCR, one row per CDR3 protein. Among about 150,000 distinct CDR3 sequences listed, 14% were seen once. The sample taken for sequencing was PBMCs or a T cell subset sorted from them (not recorded which). The sequence was obtained from an adult woman who had mild COVID-19 (a few samples of this study predate the infection). Cell type and time point are not known.

The chain's CDR3 is CASSDQGGEKLFF. CDR3 bases: TGTGCCAGCAGCGACCAGGGGGGTGAAAAACTGTTTTTT. The chain is built from TRBV6-6 and TRBJ1-4; 7 bases line up with TRBD1. V lost 6 bases, J lost 7 bases, and 5 bases stayed unmatched. Looked up from germline, CDR1 is MNHNY and CDR2 is SVGAGI (reference sequence). The CDR3 runs 13 residues.